These 17 T cell receptor beta chains were all obtained from the same sample, sequenced in a study of cytomegalovirus exposure and HLA in healthy donors. In the PCR, 60 Vbeta and 13 Jbeta primers were used. Repertoires were generated with immunoSEQ multiplex PCR, while TCRdb's copy carries only in-frame clones and drops some. There are roughly 200,000 clones in the sample; 83% occur only once, and around 1.5% lies in the top ten. Sequenced input: PBMCs. Every receptor here comes from a man over 45 in good health and CMV-seronegative.

The chain uses TRBV7-9 and TRBJ2-1; TRBD2 aligns across 7 bases. Germline V lookup: CDR1 SEHNR, CDR2 FQNEAQ (reference sequence). There are 15 residues in the CDR3. The J segment lost 2 bases and the V segment lost 1 base, leaving 2 bases of the junction unmatched. In DNA, the CDR3 is TGTGCCAGCAGCTTAGGACTAGCACCCTACAATGAGCAGTTCTTC. It translates to CASSLGLAPYNEQFF.

Only a few counts were recorded for this clone. V is TRBV10-3 and J is TRBJ1-2, with D perhaps matching TRBD1 (5 bases). V lost 2 bases and J 1 base, leaving 11 bases between the germline ends. Germline V lookup: CDR1 ENHRY, CDR2 SYGVKD. The CDR3 sequence is 15 residues long. CDR3 bases: TGTGCCATCAGTGAGGCACAGGACTATAACTATGGCTACACCTTC. Translating it yields CAISEAQDYNYGYTF.

The gene calls are TRBV27 and TRBJ2-1; D possibly corresponds to TRBD2 (5 bases). Germline V gene sequence: CDR1 MNHEY, CDR2 SMNVEV (reference sequence). The CDR3 contains 14 residues. The V end lost 6 bases, the J end lost 9 bases, and 18 bases lay between the germline ends. The CDR3 bases are TGTGCCAGCAGCCTTACGGGAACTTTGGGTGAGCAGTTCTTC. It codes for CASSLTGTLGEQFF.

The chain employs TRBV7-9 and TRBJ1-5; 8 positions match TRBD1. The V and J ends lost 1 base and 7 bases, in that order; junction bases with no gene match: 3. CDR1 SEHNR and CDR2 FQNEAQ come from the germline V gene (reference sequence). The CDR3 extends over 14 amino acids. The CDR3 loop is CASSLGQGTQPQHF. In nucleotides, the CDR3 is TGTGCCAGCAGCTTAGGACAGGGGACACAGCCCCAGCATTTT.

This clone has only one observation. The chain employs TRBV9 and TRBJ2-5; a weak D match, TRBD2 (7 bases). The CDR3 contains 16 residues. Germline values: CDR1 SGDLS, CDR2 YYNGEE. Trimming shortened V by 4 bases and J by 5 bases, and 21 bases separated the two germline ends. Here the CDR3 DNA reads TGTGCCAGCAGCAGGGGGGGGCTAGAAAGTGCGGAGACCCAGTACTTC. Protein: CASSRGGLESAETQYF.

This chain joins TRBV25-1 and TRBJ1-6, with TRBD1 identical over 7 bases. CDR3 length: 15 residues. Germline assignment: CDR1 MGHDK and CDR2 SYGVNS. V was pared by 3 bases and J by 7 bases, with 6 bases of the junction left unmatched. CDR3 sequence: CASSDPKGANSPLHF. As DNA, the CDR3 is TGTGCCAGCAGTGACCCCAAGGGGGCAAATTCACCCCTCCACTTT.

The V and J genes are TRBV7-9 and TRBJ2-1; TRBD2 matches at 8 bases. The CDR3 length is 15 residues. J gave up 0 bases and V 3 bases, and 1 base lay outside the gene matches. CDR1 SEHNR and CDR2 FQNEAQ come from the germline V gene (reference sequence). The DNA of the CDR3 is TGTGCCAGCAGCTTGGGGACTAGCTCCTACAATGAGCAGTTCTTC. Protein sequence: CASSLGTSSYNEQFF.

The V and J genes are TRBV18 and TRBJ2-2; D not resolved. The CDR3 has 13 residues. Trimming cost V 1 base and J 3 bases, with 3 bases left between them. Germline V gives CDR1 KGHSH, CDR2 LQKENI. CDR3 in amino acids: CASSPRDTGELFF. DNA for the CDR3: TGTGCCAGCTCACCACGAGACACCGGGGAGCTGTTTTTT.

This clone was counted a few times. The chain employs TRBV4-3 and TRBJ1-4, with 7 bases matching TRBD1. The CDR3 has 15 amino acids. Trimming took 1 base from V and 6 from J; bases not matched to a gene: 5. Germline CDR1 LGHNA, CDR2 YSLEER. CDR3 sequence reads: CASSQVGQLHEKLFF. The CDR3 coding sequence is TGCGCCAGCAGCCAAGTGGGACAGTTACATGAAAAACTGTTTTTT.

The V and J genes are TRBV11-2 and TRBJ2-1; a possible D gene is TRBD2 (5 bases). V lost 5 bases and J lost 6, with 20 bases in between. The length of the CDR3 is 16 residues. Germline V gives CDR1 SGHAT, CDR2 FQNNGV. CDR3 in DNA: TGTGCCAGCAGCCATTTAGAGGGCCAAAGAATCAATGAGCAGTTCTTC. Its translation: CASSHLEGQRINEQFF. The variable domain in full, completed from reference TRBV11-2 and TRBJ2-1, reads EAGVAQSPRYKIIEKRQSVAFWCNPISGHATLYWYQQILGQGPKLLIQFQNNGVVDDSQLPKDRFSAERLKGVDSTLKIQPAKLEDSAVYLCASSHLEGQRINEQFFGPGTRLTVL.

The chain employs TRBV28 and TRBJ1-5; 8 nucleotides align to TRBD1. In germline, CDR1 is MDHEN, CDR2 SYDVKM. This CDR3 is built from 14 residues. V lost 4 bases and J lost 11; bases outside the gene matches: 10. The CDR3, as DNA: TGTGCCAGCAGTTCGGACAGACAGGGGCCTGCCCAGCATTTT. This codes for CASSSDRQGPAQHF.

The gene calls are TRBV6-6 and TRBJ2-6; a weak D match, TRBD1 (6 bases). The V gene lost 1 base and the J gene lost 2 bases, with 6 bases spanning the gap. The CDR3 extends over 15 amino acids. Germline CDR1 and CDR2: MNHNY and SVGAGI (reference sequence). The CDR3 DNA reads as TGTGCCAGCAGTTACTACAGGGCTGGGGCCAACGTCCTGACTTTC. Its translation: CASSYYRAGANVLTF.

The chain links TRBV12-2 to TRBJ2-2; TRBD1 is the table's D call, not checked against the DNA. TRBV12-2 is marked as a pseudogene. The CDR3 contains 15 residues. DNA for the CDR3: TGTGCAAGTCGCTTAGACAGGACAGGGACCGGGGAGCTGTTTTTT. This codes for CASRLDRTGTGELFF.

The chain has TRBV4-1 and TRBJ1-6; 9 bases match TRBD1. The length of the CDR3 is 15 residues. CDR1 and CDR2 (germline): MGHRA, YSYEKL. Trimming cost V 5 bases and J 5 bases; bases outside gene matches: 4. This chain's CDR3 is CASSFRDRDNSPLHF. The CDR3 nucleotides are TGCGCCAGCAGCTTCCGGGACAGGGATAATTCACCCCTCCACTTT.

The rearrangement uses TRBV18 and TRBJ1-2, with D perhaps matching TRBD1 (6 bases). CDR1 and CDR2 from the germline V gene are KGHSH and LQKENI. The length of the CDR3 is 15 residues. The V gene lost 3 bases and the J gene lost 6 bases, with 17 bases spanning the gap. CDR3 protein: CASSPRRGRGNGYTF. The DNA for the CDR3 is TGTGCCAGCTCACCTCGGAGGGGGAGGGGAAATGGCTACACCTTC. Full variable domain (remainder filled in from reference TRBV18 and TRBJ1-2): NAGVMQNPRHLVRRRGQEARLRCSPMKGHSHVYWYRQLPEEGLKFMVYLQKENIIDESGMPKERFSAEFPKEGPSILRIQQVVRGDSAAYFCASSPRRGRGNGYTFGSGTRLTVV.

This clone has just one count. The chain uses TRBV11-3 and TRBJ2-1, with D maybe TRBD1 (5 bases). There are 17 residues in the CDR3. Trimming cost V 5 bases and J 5 bases, with 22 bases left between them. Germline V gives CDR1 SGHNT, CDR2 YENEEA. CDR3 DNA: TGTGCCAGCAGCCAAAACGGACAAGAGGCGGCCAACAATGAGCAGTTCTTC. Translation gives CASSQNGQEAANNEQFF.

The chain links TRBV18 to TRBJ1-2, with a tentative D call TRBD1 (5 bases). Germline lookup yields CDR1 KGHSH and CDR2 LQKENI. The V end was cut by 3 bases, the J end by 8 bases, with 7 bases between. The CDR3 is 11 residues long. CDR3 amino acids: CASSPGPGYTF. CDR3 DNA sequence: TGTGCCAGCTCACCGGGGCCAGGCTACACCTTC.